The 16 T cell receptor beta chains below were found in one sample sequenced in a study of blood T cell repertoires in COVID-19. Assay: immunoSEQ multiplex PCR; the TCRdb copy retains only in-frame clones and omits some. The sample includes about 380,000 clones, around 90% seen only once; the top ten take roughly 1.2%. The sequencing input was PBMCs or T cells enriched from blood (not recorded which). The receptor set was obtained from a woman aged 18-29 years who had recovered from COVID-19.

The chain carries TRBV25-1 and TRBJ1-2, with TRBD1 identical over 7 bases. The CDR3 covers 15 residues. Germline V CDR1 and CDR2: MGHDK, SYGVNS. J lost 3 bases, V lost 3 bases, and 7 bases had no gene match. The CDR3 here is CASSDPTGQDYGYTF. The CDR3 DNA reads TGTGCCAGCAGTGACCCGACAGGGCAGGACTATGGCTACACCTTC.

This clone was seen more than once but under ten times. V and J are TRBV28 and TRBJ1-6; possibly TRBD1 for D (5 bases). This CDR3 is 17 amino acids long. Germline V gives CDR1 MDHEN, CDR2 SYDVKM. V gave up 3 bases and J gave up 5 bases, with 17 bases separating them. CDR3 nucleotides: TGTGCCAGCAGTTTTGAGGACACTGAAGAGAATAATTCACCCCTCCACTTT. Protein product: CASSFEDTEENNSPLHF. Variable domain in full (rest from reference TRBV28 and TRBJ1-6): DVKVTQSSRYLVKRTGEKVFLECVQDMDHENMFWYRQDPGLGLRLIYFSYDVKMKEKGDIPEGYSVSREKKERFSLILESASTNQTSMYLCASSFEDTEENNSPLHFGNGTRLTVT.

The rearrangement links TRBV7-3 to TRBJ1-1; 11 bases fit TRBD1. From germline, CDR1 is SGHTA and CDR2 FQGTGA. CDR3 size: 15 residues. J was trimmed by 5 bases and V by 6 bases; bases with no gene match: 8. The CDR3 DNA reads as TGTGCCAGCAGTCAATCCGGGACAGGGGGGACTGAAGCTTTCTTT. Translated: CASSQSGTGGTEAFF. The full variable domain, in which reference TRBV7-3 and TRBJ1-1 provide the parts outside the CDR3, is GAGVSQTPSNKVTEKGKYVELRCDPISGHTALYWYRQSLGQGPEFLIYFQGTGAADDSGLPNDRFFAVRPEGSVSTLKIQRTERGDSAVYLCASSQSGTGGTEAFFGQGTRLTVV.

The chain has TRBV6-5 and TRBJ1-6, with TRBD1 matching over 7 bases. Germline loops: CDR1 MNHEY, CDR2 SVGAGI. Trimming at V came to 4 bases and at J to 7 bases, leaving 10 bases not matched to a gene. CDR3 length equals 16 residues. The CDR3 sequence is CASSFETGEVNSPLHF. The CDR3 nucleotides read TGTGCCAGCAGTTTTGAAACAGGGGAGGTAAATTCACCCCTCCACTTT.

This chain uses TRBV18 with TRBJ2-5; 10 nucleotides align to TRBD1. Per the germline V gene, CDR1 is KGHSH and CDR2 is LQKENI. J lost 5 bases, V lost 1 base, and 7 bases had no gene match. The CDR3 covers 16 residues. The CDR3 coding sequence is TGTGCCAGCTCACCACGGGGACAGGGGTATGAGGAGACCCAGTACTTC. Its protein product is CASSPRGQGYEETQYF. Supplemented by reference TRBV18 and TRBJ2-5, the full variable domain reads NAGVMQNPRHLVRRRGQEARLRCSPMKGHSHVYWYRQLPEEGLKFMVYLQKENIIDESGMPKERFSAEFPKEGPSILRIQQVVRGDSAAYFCASSPRGQGYEETQYFGPGTRLLVL.

Only a few counts were recorded for this clone. This chain uses TRBV2 with TRBJ2-1, with 12 bases that match TRBD1. The CDR3 length is 13 residues. Germline V gives CDR1 SNHLY, CDR2 FYNNEI. Trimming at V came to 6 bases and at J to 9 bases, leaving 3 bases not matched to a gene. The CDR3 here is CASRGQGASEQFF. The CDR3 coding sequence is TGTGCCAGCAGGGGACAGGGGGCTAGTGAGCAGTTCTTC.

The chain couples TRBV30 to TRBJ1-5; 9 positions match TRBD1. Germline values: CDR1 GTSNPN, CDR2 SVGIG (reference sequence). The CDR3 consists of 13 residues. Unmatched junction bases numbered 2, after V lost 6 bases and J lost 2 bases. DNA for the CDR3: TGTGCCTGTACAGGGGGCGGCAATCAGCCCCAGCATTTT. This gives the protein CACTGGGNQPQHF. Drawing the rest from reference TRBV30 and TRBJ1-5, the complete variable domain is SQTIHQWPATLVQPVGSPLSLECTVEGTSNPNLYWYRQAAGRGLQLLFYSVGIGQISSEVPQNLSASRPQDRQFILSSKKLLLSDSGFYLCACTGGGNQPQHFGDGTRLSIL.

This clone was observed once. This rearrangement joins TRBV5-6 to TRBJ1-1, with 11 bases lining up with TRBD1. Germline loops: CDR1 SGHDT, CDR2 YYEEEE. V lost 4 bases and J lost 4; bases outside the gene matches: 9. CDR3 length equals 16 residues. As DNA, the CDR3 is TGTGCCAGCAGCCTTACGTCCGGGACAGGGGGCACTGAAGCTTTCTTT. Its translation: CASSLTSGTGGTEAFF.

This clone was detected a few times. The genes are TRBV5-1 and TRBJ2-7, with TRBD1 matching over 7 bases. V lost 3 bases and J lost 0; bases outside the gene matches: 0. The germline V gene encodes CDR1 SGHRS and CDR2 YFSETQ. This CDR3 comprises 13 residues. The CDR3 here is CASSWDSSYEQYF. DNA of the CDR3: TGCGCCAGCAGCTGGGACAGCTCCTACGAGCAGTACTTC.

CDR3 sequence (DNA): TGTGCCAGCAGCCAAGATCTATCCCGGGAATATGGCTACACCTTC. Translating it yields CASSQDLSREYGYTF. The V call is TRBV4-2, the J call TRBJ1-2; no firm D call. The CDR3 length is 15 residues. CDR1 and CDR2 from the germline V gene are LGHNA and YNFKEQ. Trimming cost V 0 bases and J 5 bases, with 13 bases left between them.

The chain employs TRBV4-3 and TRBJ2-5, with D unresolved. Germline assignment: CDR1 LGHNA and CDR2 YSLEER. Trimming left V 0 bases short and J 5 bases short, with 7 bases between. CDR3 length: 13 residues. The CDR3 sequence is CASSQDRRETQYF. CDR3 nucleotides: TGCGCCAGCAGCCAAGACCGCAGGGAGACCCAGTACTTC.

The chain couples TRBV11-2 to TRBJ1-1; 8 bases agree with TRBD1. Trimming removed 6 bases from V and 3 bases from J; junction bases left unmatched: 15. This CDR3 region has 17 residues. The germline CDR1 and CDR2 sequences are SGHAT and FQNNGV. The CDR3 DNA reads as TGTGCCAGCAGTCAATACCCACCGGGACAGGTTCACACTGAAGCTTTCTTT. It specifies CASSQYPPGQVHTEAFF.

The chain recombines TRBV3-1 (or the pseudogene TRBV3-2) with TRBJ2-7; D is possibly TRBD1 (5 bases). From germline, CDR1 is LGHDT and CDR2 YNNKEL (reference sequence). V lost 4 bases and J 0 bases, leaving 13 bases between the germline ends. The CDR3 is 15 amino acids. CDR3 amino acids: CASSPGNGPSYEQYF. The CDR3 nucleotides are TGTGCCAGCAGCCCAGGGAACGGGCCCTCCTACGAGCAGTACTTC.

The rearrangement uses TRBV10-3 and TRBJ1-2, with D possibly being TRBD1 (5 bases). Trimming stripped 1 base from V and 5 bases from J, with 17 bases between. Germline CDR1 reads ENHRY; CDR2 reads SYGVKD. The CDR3 spans 16 residues. CDR3 sequence reads: CAISELTRGGLYGYTF. The CDR3 bases are TGTGCCATCAGTGAGTTAACAAGGGGCGGATTATATGGCTACACCTTC.

The J gene is TRBJ2-7, the V gene TRBV7-2; 11 nucleotides agree with TRBD2. V was pared by 5 bases and J by 5 bases, with 8 bases of the junction left unmatched. This CDR3 is built from 15 residues. From germline, CDR1 is SGHTA and CDR2 FQGNSA. DNA for the CDR3: TGTGCCAGCAGCGAAGGGACTAGCGGTCTCGACGAGCAGTACTTC. This codes for CASSEGTSGLDEQYF. Using reference TRBV7-2 and TRBJ2-7 for the parts outside the CDR3, the full variable domain is GAGVSQSPSNKVTEKGKDVELRCDPISGHTALYWYRQSLGQGLEFLIYFQGNSAPDKSGLPSDRFSAERTGGSVSTLTIQRTQQEDSAVYLCASSEGTSGLDEQYFGPGTRLTVT.

With regard to this clone: The same CDR3 also results from other DNA sequences found in this sample. The rearrangement links TRBV7-2 to TRBJ1-5; D perhaps matches TRBD1 (5 bases). V dropped 2 bases and J dropped 4 bases, with 9 bases sitting between them. The CDR3 length is 14 residues. Germline V gene sequence: CDR1 SGHTA, CDR2 FQGNSA. As DNA, the CDR3 is TGTGCCAGCAGCTTAACCGGGGGGAATCAGCCCCAGCATTTT. Amino acids: CASSLTGGNQPQHF. Looking up the rest from reference TRBV7-2 and TRBJ1-5 gives the full variable domain: GAGVSQSPSNKVTEKGKDVELRCDPISGHTALYWYRQSLGQGLEFLIYFQGNSAPDKSGLPSDRFSAERTGGSVSTLTIQRTQQEDSAVYLCASSLTGGNQPQHFGDGTRLSIL.